The text below deals with one TCR beta chain. This clonotype was seen ten or more times. Its cognate antigen has yet to be identified. There are no base qualities to consult, and no much larger clone falls within one base. Looking up the germline V gene yields CDR1 SQVTM and CDR2 ANQGSEA. From the cysteine up to the phenylalanine, the CDR3 has a length of 11 residues. The kept DNA is CDR3 alone, 33 bases in frame from the first base. V was cut back by 7 bases and J by 1 base, leaving a gap of 7 bases between them. The sample comes from a study of T cell repertoires in cytomegalovirus infection (dated by TCRdb to the late 2010s). As for the study more broadly: Because public TCR beta signatures pointed to carriage of CMV infection together with the matching HLA type, the HLA type of each donor mattered for the analysis.

Study-wide conclusions, independent of this receptor: The ex vivo response was dominated by HLA-C-restricted CMV-specific TCR beta clonotypes, which also provided the single most frequent clonotype in two of eight donors. Carriers of CMV infection plus the relevant HLA type were discriminated by the cumulative frequency of public TCR beta family members in the study cohort and in an independent 352-donor cohort.

Reads for this sample came from an Illumina HiSeq 1500. TCRdb reran the public reads through fastp at Q25 and MiXCR, keeping productive beta chains. Rows merge per CDR3 protein into single entries with the most common DNA and genes. The sample yields about 460,000 distinct CDR3 sequences; about 11% were counted once. Of the sample, 10% to 13% is held by the ten largest clones. The chain is made from TRBV29-1 and TRBJ1-1; the D segment cannot be called with confidence. The TCR sequence derives from a human donor in good health (CMV status not recorded). Some clones in this sample may be carry-over from other donors' samples. Sequencing was done on a sample of PBMCs. CDR3 sequence: CSASWNTEAFF. The DNA reads as follows: TGCAGCGCCTCGTGGAACACTGAAGCTTTCTTT. With the rest looked up from the reference TRBV29-1 and TRBJ1-1 genes rather than sequenced, the full variable domain is SAVISQKPSRDICQRGTSLTIQCQVDSQVTMMFWYRQQPGQSLTLIATANQGSEATYESGFVIDKFPISRPNLTFSTLTVSNMSPEDSSIYLCSASWNTEAFFGQGTRLTVV.